This TCR beta chain was identified during a study of synovial regulatory T cells in juvenile arthritis. The repertoire was sequenced with immunoSEQ multiplex PCR; TCRdb's copy has only in-frame clones and lacks some. The sample's table shows about 10,000 clones. Per the germline V gene, CDR1 is SGHTA and CDR2 is FQGTGA. CDR3 length: 14 residues. No DNA is recorded. The TCR originated in a donor aged 2-35 years with juvenile idiopathic arthritis. The chain combines TRBV7-3 with TRBJ2-3; TCRdb's D gene call, TRBD2, goes unchecked for lack of DNA. Sequencing was done on a sample of Treg cells from blood. Sample subset: remaining (HLA-DR-negative) circulating blood Treg cells. This CDR3 is CASSPGLGPDTQYF. The full variable domain, completed using reference TRBV7-3 and TRBJ2-3, is GAGVSQTPSNKVTEKGKYVELRCDPISGHTALYWYRQSLGQGPEFLIYFQGTGAADDSGLPNDRFFAVRPEGSVSTLKIQRTERGDSAVYLCASSPGLGPDTQYFGPGTRLTVL.